This TCR beta chain was recovered during a study of CD8+ T cells in alopecia areata. About the study: Percentage of affected scalp area was the basis on which treated patients' severity was scored. Study results and limitations: Numerous clones, expanded in lesions, remained in scalp and blood during tofacitinib. Administration of tofacitinib significantly diminished scalp clonality and expanded CD8+ clones within the top 100. Possibly because of HLA-related factors, TCR sharing was less clear across patients than in mice.

Following extraction, RNA underwent reverse transcription to cDNA, which served as the sequencing template. Sequencing used immunoSEQ multiplex PCR; TCRdb keeps in-frame clones, though not all of them. The top ten clones hold about 20% of a sample with over 60,000 clones, about 43% of them seen once. Between the trimmed V and J ends, which lost 1 base and 6 bases, there was a span of 6 bases. CDR3 length: 12 residues. Germline-derived CDR1 and CDR2 are GTSNPN and SVGIG (reference sequence). For this clone: Its matching antigen is unknown.

As for treatment: oral pan-JAK inhibitor, 5-10 mg twice daily. Sequences were derived from CD8+ T cells sorted from blood, sampled at approximately week 37, from a patient treated with tofacitinib. The sequence came from a human donor with alopecia areata. This chain connects TRBV30 to TRBJ2-2; no definite D call. The chain's CDR3 is CAWSATAGELFF. The CDR3 DNA sequence: TGTGCCTGGAGTGCTACAGCCGGGGAGCTGTTTTTT.